This TCR beta chain was sequenced during a study of T cell changes during pregnancy in multiple sclerosis. Measured with immunoSEQ multiplex PCR; TCRdb has only the in-frame clones, and not every one. Of about 16,000 clones listed, roughly 85% were seen once; the top ten hold approximately 18%. Germline lookup yields CDR1 SGDLS and CDR2 YYNGEE. The CDR3 totals 14 residues. Trimming took off 0 bases at V and 5 bases at J, with 8 bases between the two ends. Sequencing used CD8+ T cells from peripheral blood mononuclear cells, obtained in the first trimester of pregnancy. The V and J genes are TRBV9 and TRBJ2-2; TRBD2 is a possible D gene (5 bases). The TCR originated in a female donor with multiple sclerosis, enrolled in a pregnancy study. CDR3 in DNA: TGTGCCAGCAGCGTAGCTGGCGGGACCGGGGAGCTGTTTTTT. This codes for CASSVAGGTGELFF.